The clone carrying this T cell receptor (beta chain) was detected a few times. Its antigen is not known. TCRdb used MiXCR to reprocess the RT-PCR reads, holding one entry per CDR3 protein. Of around 580,000 distinct CDR3 sequences in the sample, about 14% were seen once. Germline V gives CDR1 DFQATT, CDR2 SNEGSKA (reference sequence). Trimming left V 3 bases short and J 5 bases short, with 13 bases between. The CDR3 is 13 amino acids. This sample is part of a study of response to subunit inactivated influenza vaccine. Overall study findings and caveats: The authors suggested that every seasonal influenza vaccination recruits few new T cells.

This clonotype was obtained from a man aged 45 to 65 who received an inactivated influenza vaccine. V is TRBV20-1 and J is TRBJ1-1, with D maybe TRBD1 (5 bases). Sequenced here: PBMCs from blood, sampled 11 to 12 days after vaccination. Here the CDR3 reads CSASSPDKTEAFF. The CDR3 region has the DNA TGCAGTGCTAGTAGTCCGGACAAAACTGAAGCTTTCTTT.